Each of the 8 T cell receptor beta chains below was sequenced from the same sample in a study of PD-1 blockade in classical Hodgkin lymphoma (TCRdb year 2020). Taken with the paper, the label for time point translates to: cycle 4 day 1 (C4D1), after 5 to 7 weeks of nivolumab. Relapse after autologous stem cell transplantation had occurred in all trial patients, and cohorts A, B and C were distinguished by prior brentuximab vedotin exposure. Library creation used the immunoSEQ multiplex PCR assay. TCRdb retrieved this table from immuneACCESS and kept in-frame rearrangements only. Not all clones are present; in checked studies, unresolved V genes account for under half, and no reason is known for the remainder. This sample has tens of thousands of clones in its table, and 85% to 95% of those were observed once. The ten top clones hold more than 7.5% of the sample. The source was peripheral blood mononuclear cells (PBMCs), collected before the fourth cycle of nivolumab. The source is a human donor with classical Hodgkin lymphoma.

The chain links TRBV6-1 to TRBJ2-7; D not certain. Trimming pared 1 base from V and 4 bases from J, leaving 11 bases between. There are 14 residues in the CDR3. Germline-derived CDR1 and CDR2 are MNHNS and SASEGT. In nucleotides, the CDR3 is TGTGCCAGCAGTGAAGAGATTAGCAAGTACGAGCAGTACTTC. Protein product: CASSEEISKYEQYF.

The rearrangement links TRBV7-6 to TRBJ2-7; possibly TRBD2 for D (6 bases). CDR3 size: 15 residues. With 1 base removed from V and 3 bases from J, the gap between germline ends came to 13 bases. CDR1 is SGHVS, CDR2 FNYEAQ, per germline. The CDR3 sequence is CASSLGSGVGYEQYF. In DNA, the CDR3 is TGTGCCAGCAGCTTAGGGTCGGGAGTAGGCTACGAGCAGTACTTC.

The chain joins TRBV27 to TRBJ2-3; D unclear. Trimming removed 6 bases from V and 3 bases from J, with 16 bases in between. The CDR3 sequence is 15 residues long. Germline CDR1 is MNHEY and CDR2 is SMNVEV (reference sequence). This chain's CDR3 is CASSPASGLTDTQYF. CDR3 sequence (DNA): TGTGCCAGCAGCCCTGCGTCAGGTTTGACAGATACGCAGTATTTT.

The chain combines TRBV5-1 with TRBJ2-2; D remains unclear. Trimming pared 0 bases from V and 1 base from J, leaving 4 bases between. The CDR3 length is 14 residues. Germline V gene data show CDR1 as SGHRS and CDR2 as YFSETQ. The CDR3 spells CASSLVGNTGELFF. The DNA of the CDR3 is TGCGCCAGCAGCTTGGTAGGGAACACCGGGGAGCTGTTTTTT.

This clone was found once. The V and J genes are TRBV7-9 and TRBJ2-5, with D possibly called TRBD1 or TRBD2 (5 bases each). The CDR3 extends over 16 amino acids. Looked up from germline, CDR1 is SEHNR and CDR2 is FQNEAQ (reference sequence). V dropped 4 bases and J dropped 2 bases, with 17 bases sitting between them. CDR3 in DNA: TGTGCCAGCAGCTCCTGGGGCGTTAGCGAGCAAGAGACCCAGTACTTC. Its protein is CASSSWGVSEQETQYF.

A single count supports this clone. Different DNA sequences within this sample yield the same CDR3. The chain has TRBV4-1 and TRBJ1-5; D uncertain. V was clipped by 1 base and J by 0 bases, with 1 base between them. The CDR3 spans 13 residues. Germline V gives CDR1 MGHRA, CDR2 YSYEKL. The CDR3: CASSQGSNQPQHF. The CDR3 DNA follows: TGCGCCAGCAGCCAAGGTAGCAATCAGCCCCAGCATTTT.

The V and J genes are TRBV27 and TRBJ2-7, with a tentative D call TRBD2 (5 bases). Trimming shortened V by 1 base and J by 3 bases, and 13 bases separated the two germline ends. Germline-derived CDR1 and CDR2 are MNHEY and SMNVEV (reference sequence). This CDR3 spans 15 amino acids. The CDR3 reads CASSLLATSLYEQYF. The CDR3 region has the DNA TGTGCCAGCAGTTTATTGGCTACTAGTCTCTACGAGCAGTACTTC.

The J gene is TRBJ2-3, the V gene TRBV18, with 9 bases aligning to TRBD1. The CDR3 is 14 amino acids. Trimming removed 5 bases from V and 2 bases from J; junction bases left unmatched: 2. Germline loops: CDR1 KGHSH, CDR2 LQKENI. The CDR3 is CASSGTGPTDTQYF. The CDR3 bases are TGTGCCAGCTCAGGGACAGGGCCCACAGATACGCAGTATTTT. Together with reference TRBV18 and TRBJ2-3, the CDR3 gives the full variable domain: NAGVMQNPRHLVRRRGQEARLRCSPMKGHSHVYWYRQLPEEGLKFMVYLQKENIIDESGMPKERFSAEFPKEGPSILRIQQVVRGDSAAYFCASSGTGPTDTQYFGPGTRLTVL.